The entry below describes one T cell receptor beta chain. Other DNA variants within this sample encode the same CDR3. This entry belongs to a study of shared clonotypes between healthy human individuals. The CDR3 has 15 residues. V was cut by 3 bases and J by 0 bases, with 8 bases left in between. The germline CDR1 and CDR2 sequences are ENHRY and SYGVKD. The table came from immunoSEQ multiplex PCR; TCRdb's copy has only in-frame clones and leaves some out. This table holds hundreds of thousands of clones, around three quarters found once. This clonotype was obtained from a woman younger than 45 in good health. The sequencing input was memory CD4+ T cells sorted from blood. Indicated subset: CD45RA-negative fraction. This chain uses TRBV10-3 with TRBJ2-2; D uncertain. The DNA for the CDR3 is TGTGCCATCAGTGATCCCACTGCGAACACCGGGGAGCTGTTTTTT. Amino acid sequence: CAISDPTANTGELFF.